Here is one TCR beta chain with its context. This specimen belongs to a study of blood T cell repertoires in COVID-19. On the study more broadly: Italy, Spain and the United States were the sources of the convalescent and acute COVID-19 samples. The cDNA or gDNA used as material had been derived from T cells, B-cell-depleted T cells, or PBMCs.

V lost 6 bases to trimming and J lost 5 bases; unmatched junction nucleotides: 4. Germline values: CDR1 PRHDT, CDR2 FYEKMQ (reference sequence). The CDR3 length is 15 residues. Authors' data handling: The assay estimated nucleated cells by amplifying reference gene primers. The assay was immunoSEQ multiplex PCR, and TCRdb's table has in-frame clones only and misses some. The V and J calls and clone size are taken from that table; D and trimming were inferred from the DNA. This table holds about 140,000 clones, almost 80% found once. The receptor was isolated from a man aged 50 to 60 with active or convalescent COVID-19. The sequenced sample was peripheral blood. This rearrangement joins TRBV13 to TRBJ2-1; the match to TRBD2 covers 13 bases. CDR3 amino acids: CASSLGLAGNNEQFF. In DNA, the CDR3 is TGTGCCAGCAGTCTGGGACTAGCGGGGAACAATGAGCAGTTCTTC.